This T cell receptor beta chain came from a study of shared clonotypes between healthy human individuals. On the study more broadly: Used for every donor were three CD4 naive, three CD4 memory, two CD8 naive and one CD8 memory plate.

Researchers ran the assay at a deep level. Authors' processing steps: Junction-only sequences without quality scores were provided by ImmunoSEQ, so filtering was different. Sequencing used immunoSEQ multiplex PCR; TCRdb keeps in-frame clones, though not all of them. The D gene and trimming were derived from the DNA, and the V and J assignments and clone size from that table. Of some 1 million clones in the sample, roughly 75% were seen once. Partitioning of CD4+ cells yielded a CD45RA+ naive subset and a CD45RA-negative memory subset. The TCR comes from a man aged 18 to 29 in good health. Input material: memory CD4+ T cells sorted from blood. Documented subset: CD45RA-negative fraction.

The CDR3 is CASSNPTYQETQYF. The CDR3 DNA sequence: TGTGCCAGCAGTAACCCGACATATCAAGAGACCCAGTACTTC. V and J are TRBV6-6 and TRBJ2-5; D is unresolved. The CDR3 spans 14 residues. CDR1 and CDR2 from the germline V gene are MNHNY and SVGAGI (reference sequence). The V end lost 5 bases, the J end lost 2 bases, and 12 bases lay between the germline ends.